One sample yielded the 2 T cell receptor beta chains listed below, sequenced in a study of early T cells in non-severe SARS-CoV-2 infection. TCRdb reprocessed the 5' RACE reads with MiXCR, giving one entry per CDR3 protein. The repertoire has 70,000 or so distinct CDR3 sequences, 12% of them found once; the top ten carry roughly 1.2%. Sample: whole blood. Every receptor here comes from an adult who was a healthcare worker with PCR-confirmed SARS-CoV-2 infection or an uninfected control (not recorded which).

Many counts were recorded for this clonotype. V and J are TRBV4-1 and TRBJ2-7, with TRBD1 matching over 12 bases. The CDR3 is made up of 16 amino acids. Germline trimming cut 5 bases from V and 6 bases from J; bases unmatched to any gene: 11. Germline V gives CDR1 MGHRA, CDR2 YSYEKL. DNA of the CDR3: TGCGCCAGCAGCTCCAAGCCTGGGACAGGGGGCTTCGAGCAGTACTTC. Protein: CASSSKPGTGGFEQYF.

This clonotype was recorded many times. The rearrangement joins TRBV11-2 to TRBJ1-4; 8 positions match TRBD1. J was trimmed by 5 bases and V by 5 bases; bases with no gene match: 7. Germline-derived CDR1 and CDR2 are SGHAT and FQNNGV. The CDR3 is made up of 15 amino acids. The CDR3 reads CASSGWTGPNEKLFF. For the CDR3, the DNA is TGTGCCAGCAGCGGGTGGACAGGGCCAAATGAAAAACTGTTTTTT.